This T cell receptor beta chain was found in a study of cytomegalovirus exposure and HLA in healthy donors. Findings of the study overall: Investigators reported about 160 TCR beta chains as tied to cytomegalovirus.

Worth noting for this clone: The antigen remains unidentified.

PCR employed 60 Vbeta and 13 Jbeta primers. In the authors' methods: Roughly 10 million shared chains were among around 78 million unique TCR beta chains counted in a later analysis. The protocol was immunoSEQ multiplex PCR, while the TCRdb copy is restricted to in-frame clones and leaves out a portion. Clonal size and the V and J genes are those of that table, whereas D and trimming came from the DNA. The table lists about 200,000 clones, approximately 80% of them singletons, with over 1.1% in the top ten. This clonotype was obtained from a girl aged 10 to 17 in good health and CMV-seronegative. Sequenced: PBMCs.

CDR3 DNA sequence: TGCGCCAGCAGCTTGTCGGGGGATAACTATGGCTACACCTTC. Residues: CASSLSGDNYGYTF. J is TRBJ1-2 and V is TRBV5-1; D perhaps matches TRBD1 (5 bases). V was shortened by 1 base and J by 1 base, with 8 bases between the two germline ends. CDR3 length: 14 amino acids. Germline lookup yields CDR1 SGHRS and CDR2 YFSETQ. The entire variable domain, with the rest obtained from reference TRBV5-1 and TRBJ1-2, is as follows: KAGVTQTPRYLIKTRGQQVTLSCSPISGHRSVSWYQQTPGQGLQFLFEYFSETQRNKGNFPGRFSGRQFSNSRSEMNVSTLELGDSALYLCASSLSGDNYGYTFGSGTRLTVV.